This passage covers 22 T cell receptor beta chains from one sample sequenced in a study of T cell repertoires in cytomegalovirus infection (dated by TCRdb to about 2019). The listed sequencing device is Illumina HiSeq 1500. TCRdb reprocessed the public reads (quality trimming at Q25 with fastp, clone calling with MiXCR) and kept in-frame beta chains. When rows share a CDR3 protein, they turn into one entry using the most common DNA and genes. Within this sample are fewer than 350,000 distinct CDR3 sequences, with 9.5% of them counted one time only. The top ten constitute 4.3% of the sample. Material for sequencing was PBMCs. The receptor source for this set is a human donor in good health (CMV status not recorded). Some clones in this sample may be carry-over from other donors' samples.

This clonotype was counted at least ten times. V usage is TRBV7-9 and J usage is TRBJ2-6; 9 bases agree with TRBD1. Germline V gene sequence: CDR1 SEHNR, CDR2 FQNEAQ (reference sequence). The CDR3 is made up of 18 amino acids. The trim removed 6 bases at V and 0 bases at J, leaving 9 bases unmatched. The CDR3 DNA follows: TGTGCCAGCAGTCCCACACAGGGGGCCAGCTCTGGGGCCAACGTCCTGACTTTC. This sequence encodes CASSPTQGASSGANVLTF.

This clonotype has only a few counts. The chain combines TRBV7-9 with TRBJ1-1; D uncertain. Between the trimmed V and J ends, which lost 5 bases and 5 bases, there was a span of 15 bases. Germline CDR1 and CDR2: SEHNR and FQNEAQ (reference sequence). The CDR3 is 14 residues long. The CDR3 region is CASSRGIGWTEAFF. For the CDR3, the DNA is TGTGCCAGCAGCCGCGGGATTGGATGGACTGAAGCTTTCTTT.

The rearrangement uses TRBV11-2 and TRBJ2-7; a weak D match, TRBD2 (5 bases). Germline-derived CDR1 and CDR2 are SGHAT and FQNNGV. The CDR3 sequence is 14 residues long. V was shortened by 4 bases and J by 6 bases, with 16 bases between the two germline ends. CDR3 nucleotides: TGTGCCAGCAGCTCCGGACGGGGTTCGCTCGAGCAGTACTTC. It yields the protein CASSSGRGSLEQYF.

There are a few counts of this clonotype. The chain has TRBV10-3 and TRBJ2-7; TRBD2 agrees at 10 bases. J gave up 6 bases and V 5 bases, and 7 bases lay outside the gene matches. Germline loops: CDR1 ENHRY, CDR2 SYGVKD. CDR3 size: 14 residues. CDR3 nucleotide sequence: TGTGCCATCAGTTGGTTAAAGCGGGAGGGCGAGCAGTACTTC. Translated: CAISWLKREGEQYF.

There are many counts of this clonotype. This rearrangement joins TRBV28 to TRBJ2-3, with a weak D call TRBD2 (6 bases). The CDR3 spans 16 residues. Germline V CDR1 and CDR2: MDHEN, SYDVKM. The germline V and J ends were trimmed by 3 bases and 0 bases, with 13 bases remaining between them. The CDR3 coding sequence is TGTGCCAGCAGTTTCCCTGGCGGGGTTAGCACAGATACGCAGTATTTT. It specifies CASSFPGGVSTDTQYF. Full variable domain (missing parts from reference TRBV28 and TRBJ2-3): DVKVTQSSRYLVKRTGEKVFLECVQDMDHENMFWYRQDPGLGLRLIYFSYDVKMKEKGDIPEGYSVSREKKERFSLILESASTNQTSMYLCASSFPGGVSTDTQYFGPGTRLTVL.

The table lists this clonotype with many counts. The V and J genes are TRBV7-2 and TRBJ2-7; D may correspond to TRBD1 or TRBD2 (5 bases each). Trimming removed 2 bases from V and 1 base from J, with 12 bases in between. The CDR3 totals 15 residues. Per the germline V gene, CDR1 is SGHTA and CDR2 is FQGNSA. The CDR3 loop reads CASSLRSRESYEQYF. The CDR3 DNA reads as TGTGCCAGCAGCTTACGGTCCAGGGAGTCCTACGAGCAGTACTTC.

This clonotype was observed a handful of times. The J gene is TRBJ2-2, the V gene TRBV10-3, with 11 positions matching TRBD1. Unmatched junction bases numbered 10, after V lost 10 bases and J lost 6 bases. The length of the CDR3 is 15 residues. Germline assignment: CDR1 ENHRY and CDR2 SYGVKD. Here the CDR3 DNA reads TGTGCCAGCGCTCGGAGGACAGGGGGCTCCGGGGAGCTGTTTTTT. It codes for CASARRTGGSGELFF.

This clonotype was seen more than once but under ten times. The V call is TRBV5-1, the J call TRBJ1-2; D possibly corresponds to TRBD1 (6 bases). Trimming took 4 bases from V and 8 from J, leaving 15 bases between them. The CDR3 sequence is 13 residues long. Germline-derived CDR1 and CDR2 are SGHRS and YFSETQ. The CDR3 here is CASSPDRSEGYTF. For the CDR3, the DNA is TGCGCCAGCAGCCCTGACAGGTCGGAAGGCTACACCTTC.

At least ten counts were recorded for this clonotype. The chain is built from TRBV28 and TRBJ2-7; no clear D. The CDR3 has 14 amino acids. CDR1 is MDHEN, CDR2 SYDVKM, per germline. Deletions cut 7 bases from V and 4 bases from J, with 17 bases between. CDR3 sequence reads: CASNKVVGQYEQYF. The CDR3 DNA sequence: TGTGCCAGCAATAAAGTAGTTGGGCAATACGAGCAGTACTTC.

In its sample, this clonotype was seen a few times. V is TRBV3-1 and J is TRBJ2-5; perhaps TRBD2 as D (7 bases). The CDR3 consists of 16 residues. CDR1 and CDR2 from the germline V gene are LGHDT and YNNKEL (reference sequence). V lost 0 bases and J lost 4, with 15 bases in between. As DNA, the CDR3 is TGTGCCAGCAGCCAAGATAGGGGGGGAGTAGGAGAGACCCAGTACTTC. As protein: CASSQDRGGVGETQYF.

This clonotype was counted many times. The chain carries TRBV19 and TRBJ2-1; 8 bases match TRBD1. Germline CDR1 is LNHDA and CDR2 is SQIVND (reference sequence). The CDR3 is made up of 15 amino acids. With V trimmed by 10 bases and J by 2 bases, 10 bases remained unmatched. CDR3 sequence (DNA): TGTGCCACCTCTTTAGACAGGGGAGCCTACAATGAGCAGTTCTTC. Its translation: CATSLDRGAYNEQFF.

Only a few counts were recorded for this clonotype. This sequence joins TRBV9 and TRBJ2-1; 12 bases are a match to TRBD1. Losses at the gene ends were 1 base for V and 6 bases for J; bases not matched to a gene: 2. This CDR3 is built from 15 residues. CDR1 is SGDLS and CDR2 is YYNGEE in the germline V gene. The CDR3: CASSVLGQGANEQFF. The CDR3 DNA reads as TGTGCCAGCAGCGTACTGGGACAGGGGGCCAATGAGCAGTTCTTC.

The chain carries TRBV27 and TRBJ2-1; TRBD2 matches 10 bases. The trim removed 5 bases at V and 7 bases at J, leaving 8 bases unmatched. Germline V gene lookup returns CDR1 MNHEY and CDR2 SMNVEV (reference sequence). The CDR3 spans 15 residues. For the CDR3, the DNA is TGTGCCAGCAGTCCCTATAGCGGGGGGAAGAATGAGCAGTTCTTC. Protein: CASSPYSGGKNEQFF.

In its sample, this clonotype was seen many times. The chain employs TRBV7-9 and TRBJ1-2; D unresolved. The germline V gene has CDR1 SEHNR and CDR2 FQNEAQ (reference sequence). V lost 4 bases and J lost 5, with 11 bases in between. The CDR3 is made up of 13 amino acids. CDR3 DNA: TGTGCCAGCAGCTCCCAGAGTGTTTATGGCTACACCTTC. Translated: CASSSQSVYGYTF.

The chain uses TRBV28 and TRBJ2-2; the match to TRBD1 covers 9 bases. The CDR3 is made up of 16 amino acids. The trim removed 4 bases at V and 7 bases at J, leaving 10 bases unmatched. CDR1 and CDR2 from the germline V gene are MDHEN and SYDVKM. CDR3 in amino acids: CASSSPGQGRGGELFF. The CDR3 coding sequence is TGTGCCAGCAGTTCGCCAGGACAGGGGAGAGGCGGGGAGCTGTTTTTT.

This clonotype has ten or more counts. V and J are TRBV7-2 and TRBJ1-5, with a possible D match to TRBD1 (6 bases). This CDR3 region has 15 residues. The germline V gene encodes CDR1 SGHTA and CDR2 FQGNSA. The V end was cut by 4 bases, the J end by 3 bases, with 13 bases between. The CDR3 DNA follows: TGTGCCAGCAGCTCCCCGGAGGGGGTCAATCAGCCCCAGCATTTT. Its protein product is CASSSPEGVNQPQHF.

This clonotype was seen ten or more times. The chain recombines TRBV7-2 with TRBJ1-2, with a possible D match to TRBD1 (5 bases). Germline CDR1 SGHTA, CDR2 FQGNSA. The CDR3 contains 13 residues. V lost 3 bases and J 8 bases, leaving 13 bases between the germline ends. CDR3 coding DNA: TGTGCCAGCAGCTTCGGGGGGACGCCCGGCTACACCTTC. Translating gives CASSFGGTPGYTF.

The chain recombines TRBV7-2 with TRBJ2-7; 11 bases line up with TRBD2. Trimming at V came to 0 bases and at J to 3 bases, leaving 16 bases not matched to a gene. Germline CDR1 SGHTA, CDR2 FQGNSA. The CDR3 covers 20 residues. CDR3 in amino acids: CASSLAAVLAGGQHYYEQYF. In nucleotides, the CDR3 is TGTGCCAGCAGCTTAGCGGCGGTTCTAGCGGGAGGACAACACTACTACGAGCAGTACTTC. Drawing the rest from reference TRBV7-2 and TRBJ2-7, the complete variable domain is GAGVSQSPSNKVTEKGKDVELRCDPISGHTALYWYRQSLGQGLEFLIYFQGNSAPDKSGLPSDRFSAERTGGSVSTLTIQRTQQEDSAVYLCASSLAAVLAGGQHYYEQYFGPGTRLTVT.

This clonotype was seen a few times. V gene TRBV28 combines with J gene TRBJ2-7; D is perhaps TRBD1 (5 bases). Trimming removed 2 bases from V and 2 bases from J, with 10 bases in between. The CDR3 extends over 14 amino acids. Germline V gene data show CDR1 as MDHEN and CDR2 as SYDVKM. The CDR3 nucleotides are TGTGCCAGCAGTTTACCCAGGGCCCCCTACGAGCAGTACTTC. Translating gives CASSLPRAPYEQYF. Full variable domain (outside the CDR3, taken from reference TRBV28 and TRBJ2-7): DVKVTQSSRYLVKRTGEKVFLECVQDMDHENMFWYRQDPGLGLRLIYFSYDVKMKEKGDIPEGYSVSREKKERFSLILESASTNQTSMYLCASSLPRAPYEQYFGPGTRLTVT.

The table lists this clonotype with many counts. This chain uses TRBV7-9 with TRBJ1-6, with 8 bases aligning to TRBD1. Per germline, CDR1 SEHNR and CDR2 FQNEAQ (reference sequence). This CDR3 is built from 15 residues. V trimming: 6 bases; J trimming: 5 bases; junction bases outside the gene matches: 6. The CDR3 loop is CASRGQGANNSPLHF. In DNA, the CDR3 is TGTGCCAGCAGGGGCCAGGGGGCAAATAATTCACCCCTCCACTTT.

The gene calls are TRBV6-5 and TRBJ2-7, with D possibly matching TRBD1 (5 bases). From germline, CDR1 is MNHEY and CDR2 SVGAGI. Trimming took 0 bases from V and 2 from J, leaving 8 bases between them. This CDR3 is 14 amino acids long. This CDR3 reads CASSYSGRAYEQYF. In nucleotides, the CDR3 is TGTGCCAGCAGTTACTCGGGCAGGGCCTACGAGCAGTACTTC.

V usage is TRBV2 and J usage is TRBJ1-1, with D tentatively TRBD1 (6 bases). In germline, CDR1 is SNHLY, CDR2 FYNNEI. This CDR3 spans 13 amino acids. V was shortened by 6 bases and J by 3 bases, with 11 bases between the two germline ends. As DNA, the CDR3 is TGTGCCAGCAGGGTCGGGACATACACTGAAGCTTTCTTT. Translating gives CASRVGTYTEAFF.